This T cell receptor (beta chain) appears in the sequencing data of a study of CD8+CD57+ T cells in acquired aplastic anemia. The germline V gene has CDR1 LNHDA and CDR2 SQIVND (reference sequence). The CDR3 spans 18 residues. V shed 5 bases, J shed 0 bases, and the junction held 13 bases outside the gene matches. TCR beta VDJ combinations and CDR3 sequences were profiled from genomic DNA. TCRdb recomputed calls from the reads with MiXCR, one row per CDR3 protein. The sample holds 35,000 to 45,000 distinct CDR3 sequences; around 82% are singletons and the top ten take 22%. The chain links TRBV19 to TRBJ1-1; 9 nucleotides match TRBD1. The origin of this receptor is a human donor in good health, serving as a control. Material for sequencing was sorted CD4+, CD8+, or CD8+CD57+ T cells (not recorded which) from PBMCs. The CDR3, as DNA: TGTGCCAGTAGTTACGGGACAGGGTACTTATGGATGAACACTGAAGCTTTCTTT. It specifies CASSYGTGYLWMNTEAFF.